This entry concerns a single T cell receptor beta chain. Libraries were prepared by immunoSEQ multiplex PCR; TCRdb keeps only in-frame clonotypes and omits some of them. The sample records about 44,000 clones, 89% being singletons. This record belongs to a study of T cell changes during pregnancy in multiple sclerosis. The origin of this receptor is a female donor with multiple sclerosis, enrolled in a pregnancy study. Sequencing was performed on CD4+ T cells from peripheral blood mononuclear cells, taken after pregnancy.

The CDR3 spells CASSFGPDSEAFF. DNA for the CDR3: TGTGCCAGCAGCTTCGGACCGGACAGTGAAGCTTTCTTT. The rearrangement joins TRBV7-9 to TRBJ1-1; possible D gene TRBD1, 6 bases. CDR1 is SEHNR and CDR2 is FQNEAQ in the germline V gene (reference sequence). The V and J ends lost 3 bases and 7 bases respectively, with 12 bases between them. The CDR3 consists of 13 residues.